These 27 T cell receptor beta chains were all obtained from the same sample, sequenced in a study of Graves' ophthalmopathy and Graves' hyperthyroidism. TCR beta CDR3 amplification used RNA transcripts. RT-PCR in the first round used HTBI primers; a second-round multiplex PCR followed. TCRdb called the multiplex PCR reads again in MiXCR, with one record for every CDR3 protein. The sample has some 750,000 distinct CDR3 sequences; about 44% are singletons. The sample taken for sequencing was peripheral blood. Source of these receptors: an adult man with Graves' ophthalmopathy.

This clonotype was recorded a few times. V is TRBV4-1 and J is TRBJ2-7; D not resolved. The CDR3 covers 15 residues. The germline CDR1 and CDR2 sequences are MGHRA and YSYEKL. V gave up 1 base and J gave up 6 bases, with 16 bases separating them. This CDR3 reads CASSQGLKAPSEQYF. For the CDR3, the DNA is TGCGCCAGCAGCCAAGGCCTCAAGGCCCCTAGCGAGCAGTACTTC.

This clonotype occurred a few times. Relative to the germline gene, one junction end is altered; a read error may explain this. This chain joins TRBV10-3 and TRBJ2-7; D remains ambiguous. The germline gives CDR1 ENHRY, CDR2 SYGVKD. The CDR3 contains 14 residues. The CDR3 sequence: CASSLKGGGYEQYF. CDR3 coding DNA: TGTGCCAGCAGTTTGAAGGGTGGTGGCTACGAGCAGTACTTC.

The chain joins TRBV20-1 to TRBJ2-7, with 10 bases lining up with TRBD2. The CDR3 consists of 14 residues. The germline gives CDR1 DFQATT, CDR2 SNEGSKA (reference sequence). The J segment lost 3 bases and the V segment lost 0 bases, leaving 2 bases of the junction unmatched. The CDR3 loop is CSAREVAGGYEQYF. In nucleotides, the CDR3 is TGCAGTGCTAGAGAGGTAGCGGGAGGCTACGAGCAGTACTTC.

The chain combines TRBV2 with TRBJ2-3, with TRBD2 matching 8 bases. Trimming took 6 bases from V and 2 from J; bases not matched to a gene: 7. Per germline, CDR1 SNHLY and CDR2 FYNNEI. This CDR3 is 15 amino acids long. The CDR3 reads CASSLGGGFTDTQYF. In nucleotides, the CDR3 is TGTGCCAGCAGCTTAGGCGGGGGGTTCACAGATACGCAGTATTTT.

The gene calls are TRBV9 and TRBJ1-4, with D possibly matching TRBD1 (5 bases). The CDR3 covers 15 residues. Trimming removed 5 bases at V and 7 bases at J, with 18 bases between. CDR1 and CDR2 (germline): SGDLS, YYNGEE. The CDR3 here is CASSPGQKWGEKLFF. The CDR3 nucleotides read TGTGCCAGCAGTCCCGGACAAAAATGGGGTGAAAAACTGTTTTTT. The entire variable domain, with the rest obtained from reference TRBV9 and TRBJ1-4, is as follows: DSGVTQTPKHLITATGQRVTLRCSPRSGDLSVYWYQQSLDQGLQFLIQYYNGEERAKGNILERFSAQQFPDLHSELNLSSLELGDSALYFCASSPGQKWGEKLFFGSGTQLSVL.

About this clonotype: This may arise from a read error, as a much more abundant clone is one base away. The chain carries TRBV7-2 and TRBJ1-5, with D tentatively TRBD1 (6 bases). The CDR3 consists of 16 residues. Germline values: CDR1 SGHTA, CDR2 FQGNSA. V was trimmed by 4 bases and J by 1 base, leaving 14 bases between them. The CDR3 DNA is TGTGCCAGCAGCTACCCACAGGGAGACAGCAATCAGCCCCAGCATTTT. Protein product: CASSYPQGDSNQPQHF. Supplemented by reference TRBV7-2 and TRBJ1-5, the full variable domain reads GAGVSQSPSNKVTEKGKDVELRCDPISGHTALYWYRQSLGQGLEFLIYFQGNSAPDKSGLPSDRFSAERTGGSVSTLTIQRTQQEDSAVYLCASSYPQGDSNQPQHFGDGTRLSIL.

V gene TRBV29-1 combines with J gene TRBJ2-3; tentative D call: TRBD2 (5 bases). From germline, CDR1 is SQVTM and CDR2 ANQGSEA. The CDR3 consists of 14 residues. The ends were cut back, 3 bases at V and 3 bases at J, with 13 bases in the middle. CDR3 DNA: TGCAGCGTTGATAGTGGGAGAGGAACAGATACGCAGTATTTT. Its translation: CSVDSGRGTDTQYF.

This clonotype was observed a few times. The genes are TRBV5-5 and TRBJ1-5; a weak D match, TRBD1 (6 bases). This CDR3 spans 14 amino acids. Looked up from germline, CDR1 is SGHKS and CDR2 is YYEKEE (reference sequence). The V gene lost 4 bases and the J gene lost 5 bases, with 13 bases spanning the gap. DNA of the CDR3: TGTGCCAGCAGCCGGGGGGGCGGGGATCAGCCCCAGCATTTT. It encodes CASSRGGGDQPQHF.

This clonotype was observed a few times. A much larger clone differs by one base, so this may be a read error. The chain's CDR3 is CASSYETQYF. The CDR3 DNA is TGTGCCAGCAGTTACGAGACCCAGTACTTC. This rearrangement joins TRBV6-6 to TRBJ2-5; D uncertain. CDR3 length equals 10 residues. The V and J ends lost 2 bases and 5 bases respectively, with 0 bases between them. CDR1 and CDR2 (germline): MNHNY, SVGAGI (reference sequence).

This clonotype was seen ten or more times. The V and J genes are TRBV29-1 and TRBJ1-4; tentatively, D is TRBD1 (5 bases). Germline V gene sequence: CDR1 SQVTM, CDR2 ANQGSEA. Trimming stripped 5 bases from V and 7 bases from J, with 11 bases between. The CDR3 has 12 amino acids. The CDR3 sequence: CSVQGVGEKLFF. In nucleotides, the CDR3 is TGCAGCGTTCAGGGAGTCGGTGAAAAACTGTTTTTT.

The gene calls are TRBV11-1 and TRBJ1-5; possible D gene TRBD1, 5 bases. Trimming stripped 3 bases from V and 7 bases from J, with 10 bases between. This CDR3 has 13 amino acids. Looked up from germline, CDR1 is SGHAT and CDR2 is FQDESV (reference sequence). CDR3 DNA: TGTGCCAGCAGCTTGCACAAGGGGCAGCCCCAGCATTTT. Translation gives CASSLHKGQPQHF.

Written as DNA, the CDR3 is TGTGCCAGCAGCTTAGGGGGGGCTAGCGCTTACTCCTACGAGCAGTACTTC. The encoded protein is CASSLGGASAYSYEQYF. V usage is TRBV7-9 and J usage is TRBJ2-7, with D perhaps matching TRBD1 or TRBD2 (6 bases each). Germline CDR1 and CDR2: SEHNR and FQNEAQ (reference sequence). Trimming took off 1 base at V and 0 bases at J, with 16 bases between the two ends. The CDR3 spans 17 residues.

In its sample, this clonotype was seen a few times. The CDR3 reads CASSRGDRVLTGNTIYF. The CDR3 bases are TGTGCCAGCAGCAGAGGGGACAGGGTTCTAACTGGAAACACCATATATTTT. J is TRBJ1-3 and V is TRBV9; TRBD1 matches at 9 bases. V lost 4 bases, J lost 2 bases, and 10 bases stayed unmatched. CDR3 size: 17 residues. Germline CDR1 is SGDLS and CDR2 is YYNGEE.

J is TRBJ1-5 and V is TRBV29-1; weak D call: TRBD1 (5 bases). The CDR3 totals 13 residues. CDR1 and CDR2 from the germline V gene are SQVTM and ANQGSEA. V was pared by 3 bases and J by 14 bases, with 20 bases between. The CDR3 nucleotides are TGCAGCGTTGACGCGGCAGGGAGCACCTACGAGCATTTT. Its translation: CSVDAAGSTYEHF.

This clonotype showed up many times. The chain recombines TRBV7-8 with TRBJ2-7, with a tentative D call TRBD1 (6 bases). The V gene's germline CDR1 is SGHVS and CDR2 FQNEAQ. The CDR3 contains 13 residues. The V end lost 5 bases, the J end lost 3 bases, and 11 bases lay between the germline ends. CDR3 sequence reads: CASSQGLNYEQYF. DNA of the CDR3: TGTGCCAGCAGCCAGGGGCTCAACTACGAGCAGTACTTC.

This clonotype was counted at least ten times. This chain joins TRBV10-3 and TRBJ2-7, with 10 bases that match TRBD1. The CDR3 consists of 15 residues. CDR1 and CDR2 (germline): ENHRY, SYGVKD. V gave up 4 bases and J gave up 6 bases; unmatched junction bases: 9. CDR3 sequence: CAISASGQGNGEQYF. The CDR3 bases are TGTGCCATCAGTGCCTCGGGACAGGGGAACGGCGAGCAGTACTTC.

In this sample, this clonotype turned up many times. This chain links TRBV19 with TRBJ1-1; 8 nucleotides agree with TRBD1. Germline V lookup: CDR1 LNHDA, CDR2 SQIVND (reference sequence). The trim removed 6 bases at V and 7 bases at J, leaving 4 bases unmatched. The length of the CDR3 is 12 residues. CDR3 residues: CASSHGTGEAFF. The DNA for the CDR3 is TGTGCCAGTAGCCATGGGACAGGTGAAGCTTTCTTT.

There are a few counts of this clonotype. This sequence joins TRBV7-9 and TRBJ1-2; D gene unclear. This CDR3 has 12 residues. V was pared by 0 bases and J by 10 bases, with 9 bases between. CDR1 and CDR2 from the germline V gene are SEHNR and FQNEAQ (reference sequence). The CDR3 here is CASSLAQGHYTF. The CDR3 DNA reads TGTGCCAGCAGCTTAGCTCAAGGGCACTACACCTTC.

The V gene is TRBV2, the J gene TRBJ1-6; 7 bases line up with TRBD1. Germline trimming cut 6 bases from V and 5 bases from J; bases unmatched to any gene: 10. This CDR3 comprises 16 residues. Germline V gene data show CDR1 as SNHLY and CDR2 as FYNNEI. The CDR3 nucleotides are TGTGCCAGCAGCCAAAGGCAGGGGGTCCATAATTCACCCCTCCACTTT. Amino acids: CASSQRQGVHNSPLHF.

This clonotype was counted at least ten times. J is TRBJ2-5 and V is TRBV7-9; 9 bases match TRBD2. The germline V gene has CDR1 SEHNR and CDR2 FQNEAQ (reference sequence). Trimming cost V 3 bases and J 4 bases; bases outside gene matches: 6. This CDR3 has 15 residues. CDR3 sequence: CASSFRGSGRETQYF. The CDR3 coding sequence is TGTGCCAGCAGCTTTAGAGGTAGCGGGAGAGAGACCCAGTACTTC.

This sequence joins TRBV10-3 and TRBJ2-2, with a possible D match to TRBD1 (6 bases). Germline V gene sequence: CDR1 ENHRY, CDR2 SYGVKD. CDR3 size: 14 residues. Trimming cost V 5 bases and J 6 bases, with 13 bases left between them. The DNA of the CDR3 is TGTGCCATCAGTAAGGGACACCAACCCGGGGAGCTGTTTTTT. Translating gives CAISKGHQPGELFF.

This chain connects TRBV7-8 to TRBJ1-2; 9 bases line up with TRBD1. Trimming at V came to 6 bases and at J to 8 bases, leaving 13 bases not matched to a gene. This CDR3 region has 15 residues. CDR1 SGHVS and CDR2 FQNEAQ come from the germline V gene. CDR3 region: CASSPGQGHFYGYTF. The CDR3 bases are TGTGCCAGCAGTCCGGGACAGGGACATTTTTACGGCTACACCTTC.

The rearrangement joins TRBV10-3 to TRBJ2-3; D is unresolved. CDR1 and CDR2 (germline): ENHRY, SYGVKD. This CDR3 region has 11 residues. V was trimmed by 10 bases and J by 3 bases, leaving 8 bases between them. In DNA form, the CDR3 reads TGTGCCACGAGATTGACAGATACGCAGTATTTT. Residues: CATRLTDTQYF.

This clonotype was recorded at least ten times. This sequence joins TRBV2 and TRBJ1-2; D call uncertain. CDR1 is SNHLY and CDR2 is FYNNEI in the germline V gene. This CDR3 has 13 amino acids. The V gene lost 5 bases and the J gene lost 5 bases, with 12 bases spanning the gap. CDR3: CASSINTGYGYTF. The CDR3 nucleotides read TGTGCCAGCAGTATAAATACGGGGTATGGCTACACCTTC.

This clonotype came up many times. This chain joins TRBV19 and TRBJ1-1; no reliable D call. This CDR3 has 14 residues. CDR1 is LNHDA and CDR2 is SQIVND in the germline V gene (reference sequence). V dropped 1 base and J dropped 1 base, with 7 bases sitting between them. CDR3 bases: TGTGCCAGTAGTATAGTCGGCAGGAACACTGAAGCTTTCTTT. Its protein is CASSIVGRNTEAFF.

This clonotype has a handful of counts. The chain is built from TRBV7-9 and TRBJ1-2, with D possibly being TRBD1 (5 bases). The CDR3 runs 13 residues. Trimming stripped 2 bases from V and 8 bases from J, with 12 bases between. CDR1 SEHNR and CDR2 FQNEAQ come from the germline V gene (reference sequence). CDR3 amino acids: CASSLSGLKGYTF. In DNA, the CDR3 is TGTGCCAGCAGCTTATCGGGGCTAAAGGGCTACACCTTC.

This clonotype was recorded many times. The chain uses TRBV19 and TRBJ1-2; no reliable D call. The CDR3 runs to 14 residues. Germline CDR1 is LNHDA and CDR2 is SQIVND (reference sequence). Trimming cost V 3 bases and J 6 bases, with 14 bases left between them. The CDR3 DNA sequence: TGTGCCAGTAGTATTCTCGCGCCTCGGGATGGCTACACCTTC. Translated, it gives CASSILAPRDGYTF.